The 8 T cell receptor beta chains given below trace back to one sample, sequenced in a study of cytomegalovirus exposure and HLA in healthy donors (dated by TCRdb to 2015 to 2018). Libraries were built with the immunoSEQ multiplex PCR assay. Sourced from immuneACCESS, this table was stored by TCRdb with only in-frame sequences that have V and J called. A share of the clones is absent; for the studies checked, an unresolved V gene accounts for under half, and the remainder has no known explanation. This sample lists 80,000 to 95,000 clones; over 85% were detected once. Jointly, the top ten make up approximately 1.1% of the sample. Sample: PBMCs. The receptor source for this set is a woman under 40 in good health and CMV-seropositive.

The chain employs TRBV30 and TRBJ2-7; unclear D gene. Trimming removed 5 bases from V and 1 base from J, with 6 bases in between. The CDR3 runs to 11 residues. Germline lookup yields CDR1 GTSNPN and CDR2 SVGIG (reference sequence). CDR3: CAWGRSYEQYF. In DNA form, the CDR3 reads TGTGCCTGGGGCAGGTCCTACGAGCAGTACTTC. Together with reference TRBV30 and TRBJ2-7, the CDR3 gives the full variable domain: SQTIHQWPATLVQPVGSPLSLECTVEGTSNPNLYWYRQAAGRGLQLLFYSVGIGQISSEVPQNLSASRPQDRQFILSSKKLLLSDSGFYLCAWGRSYEQYFGPGTRLTVT.

Of note for this clone: The same CDR3 arises from other DNA sequences in this sample as well. The genes are TRBV30 and TRBJ2-7; the D gene is possibly TRBD2 (6 bases). CDR3 size: 12 residues. V dropped 3 bases and J dropped 0 bases, with 6 bases sitting between them. CDR1 is GTSNPN and CDR2 is SVGIG in the germline V gene (reference sequence). DNA for the CDR3: TGTGCCTGGAGGGGGGGCTCCTACGAGCAGTACTTC. Its translation: CAWRGGSYEQYF.

This clone was observed a single time. This chain links TRBV19 with TRBJ1-2; 10 bases agree with TRBD1. The V gene end was trimmed by 5 bases and the J gene end by 4 bases; junction bases not matched to a gene: 10. The CDR3 extends over 16 amino acids. Germline assignment: CDR1 LNHDA and CDR2 SQIVND (reference sequence). CDR3 sequence reads: CASSPGQGISGYGYTF. Written as DNA, the CDR3 is TGTGCCAGTAGTCCGGGACAGGGGATCAGTGGCTATGGCTACACCTTC.

This clone turned up a few times. The chain links TRBV10-3 to TRBJ2-3; TRBD1 matches 9 bases. After removal of 6 bases from V and 3 bases from J, the junction contained 7 bases not matched to a gene. This CDR3 comprises 15 residues. Germline CDR1 ENHRY, CDR2 SYGVKD. Here the CDR3 reads CAISSTGQGTDTQYF. In DNA, the CDR3 is TGTGCCATCAGCTCAACGGGACAGGGAACAGATACGCAGTATTTT.

The V and J genes are TRBV19 and TRBJ2-1; 9 bases match TRBD2. After removal of 3 bases from V and 3 bases from J, the junction contained 12 bases not matched to a gene. CDR3 length equals 18 residues. Germline V gene sequence: CDR1 LNHDA, CDR2 SQIVND (reference sequence). The CDR3 DNA reads as TGTGCCAGTAGTATCTTCCCTGTGAGCGGGAGGTTCTACAATGAGCAGTTCTTC. The encoded protein is CASSIFPVSGRFYNEQFF.

This chain connects TRBV28 to TRBJ2-5; the match to TRBD2 covers 10 bases. J lost 5 bases, V lost 3 bases, and 6 bases had no gene match. The CDR3 is made up of 15 amino acids. The V gene's germline CDR1 is MDHEN and CDR2 SYDVKM. CDR3 in amino acids: CASSFRLAGSETQYF. The CDR3 DNA follows: TGTGCCAGCAGTTTCAGACTAGCGGGTTCTGAGACCCAGTACTTC.

The gene calls are TRBV5-5 and TRBJ2-1; D may be TRBD1 (6 bases). V dropped 4 bases and J dropped 2 bases, with 13 bases sitting between them. The CDR3 sequence is 15 residues long. CDR1 and CDR2 (germline): SGHKS, YYEKEE (reference sequence). This CDR3 is CASSRPWGPYNEQFF. The CDR3 DNA sequence: TGTGCCAGCAGCCGCCCTTGGGGGCCCTACAATGAGCAGTTCTTC. Full variable domain (missing parts from reference TRBV5-5 and TRBJ2-1): DAGVTQSPTHLIKTRGQQVTLRCSPISGHKSVSWYQQVLGQGPQFIFQYYEKEERGRGNFPDRFSARQFPNYSSELNVNALLLGDSALYLCASSRPWGPYNEQFFGPGTRLTVL.

This chain joins TRBV28 and TRBJ1-1; D is perhaps TRBD1 (6 bases). The V end was cut by 2 bases, the J end by 10 bases, with 29 bases between. The CDR3 loop spans 18 amino acids. Germline V gene lookup returns CDR1 MDHEN and CDR2 SYDVKM. The CDR3 DNA reads TGTGCCAGCAGTTTAACTCGGCGTATAGGGACAAGCCCAATGACAGCTTTCTTT. Translating gives CASSLTRRIGTSPMTAFF.